This T cell receptor (beta chain) was captured by sequencing in a study of blood T cell repertoires in COVID-19 (dated by TCRdb to about 2020). About the study as a whole: Samples covering the acute and convalescent phases of COVID-19 were provided by collaborators in the United States, Italy and Spain. The material from the prospective study consisted of cDNA or gDNA derived from T cells, B-cell-depleted T cells, or PBMCs. Where available, HLA class I and class II types were obtained from metadata supplied by the sample provider rather than from assay-based typing. The samples were drawn from two sources: the first 160 participants of the ongoing ImmuneRACE study, and 1,254 subjects contributed by 6 global collaborators. A de-identified subject ID, COVID-19 status, age in years and sex were almost always included in the sample metadata. The repertoires were made available in a free public database intended to serve as a resource for research on the immune response to SARS-CoV-2. Subjects who had been exposed to COVID-19, were actively infected with it, or had recovered from it provided the deeply sampled blood TCRbeta repertoires that made up the dataset. Here is what the overall study found, with its caveats: How much clinical and demographic metadata was included differed by source and by participant, and the metadata was provided uncurated.

Collaborating institutions collected whole blood in K2EDTA tubes following their own protocols. Collaborator samples were shipped for TCRbeta analysis as frozen whole blood, isolated PBMCs, or DNA extracted from either sample type. From the cysteine up to the phenylalanine, the CDR3 has a length of 20 residues. The entry retains the CDR3 DNA only, 60 bases that are in frame from base 1. TCRbeta CDR3 regions were amplified from genomic DNA by means of the immunoSEQ Assay, a bias-controlled multiplex PCR. The original methods were these. Within the assay, amplification of reference gene primers was used to estimate how many nucleated cells each sample contained. To quantify the absolute abundance of each unique TCRbeta CDR3 rearrangement, sequence reads were collapsed and filtered. For each sample, productive Simpson clonality was calculated by taking the square root of Simpson's diversity index across productive rearrangements. Entries here come from immuneACCESS through TCRdb and include only in-frame sequences with V and J called. Some clones fail to appear in such tables; in the studies checked, an unresolved V gene covers under half of the shortfall, and the cause of the remainder is unknown. V and J calls plus clone size are reproduced from that table; the DNA served to infer D and trimming. The sample records under 150,000 clones, about 83% of which are singletons. The ten largest clones take up 9.5% to 10% of the sample.

Points on this clone: This clone's antigen is unknown. No much larger clone is present one base from it, and per-base qualities are unavailable.

Source material: peripheral blood. The receptor's source is a man in his forties or fifties with active or convalescent COVID-19. This chain is built from TRBV21-1 and TRBJ1-5; the table gives TRBD1 as D, unverified against the DNA. TRBV21-1 is an annotated pseudogene. The CDR3 region has the sequence CASSKKGVSRGQGKNQPQHF. The nucleotides are TGTGCCAGCAGCAAAAAAGGGGTCTCTAGGGGACAGGGAAAAAATCAGCCCCAGCATTTT.